The clone carrying this T cell receptor (beta chain) was counted a few times. Its antigen remains unidentified. The sample belongs to a study of T-cell memory formation after mild COVID-19. At the level of the study: The study found TCR clusters largely donor specific. Study-level points and caveats: CM and EM subsets held most contracting CD4+ clones; EMRA held CD8+ ones. Pre-infection memory already had some responding clones, implying cross-reactive memory joined. The study found balanced CD4/CD8 in clones contracting day 15 to 85 and a CD4+ lean in later expanders.

In TCRdb, the 5' RACE reads were re-called with MiXCR into one record per CDR3 protein. Seen here are some 300,000 distinct CDR3 sequences, 20% to 25% observed once, and the top ten hold around 20%. CDR3 length: 15 amino acids. Looked up from germline, CDR1 is SGHRS and CDR2 is YFSETQ. Deletions cut 4 bases from V and 5 bases from J, with 18 bases between. This receptor was identified in a man between 18 and 35 years old who had mild COVID-19 (a few samples of this study predate the infection). Cell type and time point are not known. This rearrangement joins TRBV5-1 to TRBJ2-5; D possibly corresponds to TRBD2 (6 bases). Sequenced sample: PBMCs or a T cell subset sorted from them (not recorded which). CDR3 bases: TGCGCCAGCAGCACGCGGGTCAATCGGGGGGAGACCCAGTACTTC. This gives the protein CASSTRVNRGETQYF.